This passage covers 20 T cell receptor beta chains from one sample sequenced in a study of blood T cell repertoires in COVID-19. TCRdb's table, derived via immunoSEQ multiplex PCR, lists solely in-frame clones and lacks some. Found here are tens of thousands of clones, more than 80% of them singletons; the top ten hold under 8%. The sequenced sample was peripheral blood. Receptor source: a human donor in a cohort sampled during active COVID-19.

This sequence joins TRBV7-9 and TRBJ2-3, with 9 bases aligning to TRBD1. The trim removed 5 bases at V and 2 bases at J, leaving 8 bases unmatched. This CDR3 is 16 amino acids long. Germline CDR1 SEHNR, CDR2 FQNEAQ (reference sequence). For the CDR3, the DNA is TGTGCCAGCAGCCCTGGACAGGGGATTGTCACAGATACGCAGTATTTT. Its protein product is CASSPGQGIVTDTQYF.

The chain employs TRBV7-2 and TRBJ2-7, with TRBD2 identical over 7 bases. CDR3 size: 15 residues. Germline V CDR1 and CDR2: SGHTA, FQGNSA. J lost 2 bases, V lost 4 bases, and 8 bases had no gene match. The DNA of the CDR3 is TGTGCCAGCAGCTCTACGCCCGGGACTACCTACGAGCAGTACTTC. This gives the protein CASSSTPGTTYEQYF.

V usage is TRBV19 and J usage is TRBJ1-5, with D perhaps TRBD1 (5 bases). V shed 5 bases and J shed 5 bases, with 19 bases lying between them. In germline, CDR1 is LNHDA, CDR2 SQIVND (reference sequence). The CDR3 totals 16 residues. CDR3 protein: CASSQEAMSGDQPQHF. The DNA for the CDR3 is TGTGCCAGTAGTCAAGAGGCTATGTCGGGGGATCAGCCCCAGCATTTT. Based on the CDR3 plus reference TRBV19 and TRBJ1-5, the full variable domain is DGGITQSPKYLFRKEGQNVTLSCEQNLNHDAMYWYRQDPGQGLRLIYYSQIVNDFQKGDIAEGYSVSREKKESFPLTVTSAQKNPTAFYLCASSQEAMSGDQPQHFGDGTRLSIL.

The chain recombines TRBV28 with TRBJ2-5; D is uncertain. Trimming took 3 bases from V and 7 from J, leaving 9 bases between them. The CDR3 has 12 residues. CDR1 and CDR2 from the germline V gene are MDHEN and SYDVKM. The CDR3 protein is CASSLASGTQYF. CDR3 coding DNA: TGTGCCAGCAGTTTGGCGTCGGGGACCCAGTACTTC.

The chain is built from TRBV7-2 and TRBJ2-7, with D maybe TRBD1 (6 bases). Trimming shortened V by 3 bases and J by 3 bases, and 15 bases separated the two germline ends. CDR3 length: 15 amino acids. In germline, CDR1 is SGHTA, CDR2 FQGNSA. The CDR3 is CASSFGTPTHYEQYF. In nucleotides, the CDR3 is TGTGCCAGCAGCTTTGGGACACCAACCCACTACGAGCAGTACTTC.

This chain joins TRBV7-9 and TRBJ2-7, with a possible D match to TRBD2 (5 bases). V lost 2 bases to trimming and J lost 1 base, with 12 bases between them. This CDR3 comprises 15 residues. Per the germline V gene, CDR1 is SEHNR and CDR2 is FQNEAQ (reference sequence). The CDR3 loop reads CASSLLREGSYEQYF. CDR3 sequence (DNA): TGTGCCAGCAGCTTACTGAGGGAAGGATCCTACGAGCAGTACTTC.

This clone showed up just once. The CDR3 DNA follows: TGTGCCAGCAGCTTTCAGGGGCGAGTAAATACGCAGTATTTT. This gives the protein CASSFQGRVNTQYF. The chain joins TRBV7-2 to TRBJ2-3, with D perhaps matching TRBD1 (6 bases). Germline V CDR1 and CDR2: SGHTA, FQGNSA. V lost 3 bases and J lost 7, with 14 bases in between. The CDR3 totals 14 residues.

This chain joins TRBV5-5 and TRBJ2-7; TRBD2 matches 9 bases. The CDR3 is made up of 15 amino acids. The junction had 7 bases not matched to a gene; V was cut back by 2 bases and J by 4 bases. Germline CDR1 reads SGHKS; CDR2 reads YYEKEE (reference sequence). The CDR3 sequence is CASSFPGTSSYEQYF. The CDR3 DNA reads TGTGCCAGCAGCTTCCCAGGGACTAGCAGTTACGAGCAGTACTTC.

This clone was counted between two and nine times. The gene calls are TRBV4-1 and TRBJ2-7, with a weak D call TRBD1 (6 bases). The CDR3 has 16 residues. With 0 bases removed from V and 5 bases from J, the gap between germline ends came to 17 bases. In germline, CDR1 is MGHRA, CDR2 YSYEKL. This CDR3 is CASSQDSGARGDEQYF. The CDR3 region has the DNA TGCGCCAGCAGCCAAGATAGTGGGGCCAGGGGCGACGAGCAGTACTTC.

The chain links TRBV28 to TRBJ2-1; TRBD2 agrees at 7 bases. The CDR3 runs to 13 residues. V shed 6 bases and J 4 bases; nucleotides not matched to a gene: 3. Per the germline V gene, CDR1 is MDHEN and CDR2 is SYDVKM. In DNA form, the CDR3 reads TGTGCCAGCAGGACTAGCCCTTACAATGAGCAGTTCTTC. It codes for CASRTSPYNEQFF.

This chain connects TRBV3-1 (or the pseudogene TRBV3-2) to TRBJ2-1, with 15 bases lining up with TRBD2. The length of the CDR3 is 19 residues. Germline CDR1 reads LGHDT; CDR2 reads YNNKEL (reference sequence). The V and J ends lost 5 bases and 1 base, in that order; junction bases with no gene match: 9. In DNA form, the CDR3 reads TGTGCCAGCAGCATAACCGGGACTAGCGGGAGGAGGTCCTACAATGAGCAGTTCTTC. The encoded protein is CASSITGTSGRRSYNEQFF.

The rearrangement links TRBV10-3 to TRBJ1-1; D not certain. Looked up from germline, CDR1 is ENHRY and CDR2 is SYGVKD. V gave up 11 bases and J gave up 0 bases, with 13 bases separating them. The CDR3 is 13 amino acids. The CDR3 nucleotides read TGTGCCTCTACCCTGGGCATGAACACTGAAGCTTTCTTT. This translates into CASTLGMNTEAFF.

The J gene is TRBJ1-4, the V gene TRBV4-1; D is uncertain. CDR1 and CDR2 (germline): MGHRA, YSYEKL. Trimming removed 2 bases at V and 0 bases at J, with 7 bases between. The CDR3 spans 15 residues. This CDR3 is CASSQPGATNEKLFF. CDR3 sequence (DNA): TGCGCCAGCAGCCAACCGGGAGCAACTAATGAAAAACTGTTTTTT.

The chain has TRBV19 and TRBJ1-1, with D possibly being TRBD1 (5 bases). Germline V gene sequence: CDR1 LNHDA, CDR2 SQIVND (reference sequence). CDR3 size: 11 residues. V gave up 1 base and J gave up 11 bases, with 8 bases separating them. The CDR3 spells CASSIGGLAFF. The CDR3 bases are TGTGCCAGTAGTATAGGGGGCTTGGCTTTCTTT.

The CDR3 is CASSRTSGSQETQYF. The DNA for the CDR3 is TGTGCCAGCAGTAGGACTAGCGGGTCTCAAGAGACCCAGTACTTC. This chain uses TRBV2 with TRBJ2-5; 11 bases map to TRBD2. The CDR3 runs to 15 residues. V trimming: 5 bases; J trimming: 2 bases; junction bases outside the gene matches: 4. Germline V lookup: CDR1 SNHLY, CDR2 FYNNEI.

The rearrangement links TRBV27 to TRBJ2-2; D possibly corresponds to TRBD2 (6 bases). Between the trimmed V and J ends, which lost 6 bases and 1 base, there was a span of 12 bases. The CDR3 runs to 15 residues. Per germline, CDR1 MNHEY and CDR2 SMNVEV (reference sequence). The chain's CDR3 is CASRSGLLNTGELFF. The CDR3 DNA sequence: TGTGCCAGCAGATCGGGACTGCTGAACACCGGGGAGCTGTTTTTT.

The J gene is TRBJ2-7, the V gene TRBV11-2; no reliable D call. V lost 5 bases and J 3 bases, leaving 11 bases between the germline ends. This CDR3 has 13 residues. CDR1 is SGHAT and CDR2 is FQNNGV in the germline V gene. The DNA of the CDR3 is TGTGCCAGCAGCCTTTTACAGAACTACGAGCAGTACTTC. It yields the protein CASSLLQNYEQYF.

This CDR3 is CASRNVRGGSGNTIYF. CDR3 coding DNA: TGTGCCAGCAGGAACGTCCGGGGGGGCAGTGGAAACACCATATATTTT. J is TRBJ1-3 and V is TRBV2, with D possibly being TRBD1 (6 bases). The CDR3 has 16 amino acids. V was clipped by 6 bases and J by 3 bases, with 18 bases between them. Germline values: CDR1 SNHLY, CDR2 FYNNEI.

The chain employs TRBV11-3 and TRBJ2-1; 10 bases align to TRBD2. The CDR3 spans 16 residues. Germline V gene sequence: CDR1 SGHNT, CDR2 YENEEA. V shed 3 bases and J 2 bases; nucleotides not matched to a gene: 4. CDR3 in amino acids: CASSFRSGRAYNEQFF. The CDR3 DNA sequence: TGTGCCAGCAGCTTTAGAAGCGGGAGGGCCTACAATGAGCAGTTCTTC. Full variable domain (rest looked up from reference TRBV11-3 and TRBJ2-1): EAGVVQSPRYKIIEKKQPVAFWCNPISGHNTLYWYLQNLGQGPELLIRYENEEAVDDSQLPKDRFSAERLKGVDSTLKIQPAELGDSAVYLCASSFRSGRAYNEQFFGPGTRLTVL.

This chain links TRBV28 with TRBJ2-7; no clear D. The CDR3 has 12 amino acids. From germline, CDR1 is MDHEN and CDR2 SYDVKM. V shed 5 bases and J shed 3 bases, with 8 bases lying between them. CDR3 DNA: TGTGCCAGCAGTCCCTATTACTACGAGCAGTACTTC. This sequence encodes CASSPYYYEQYF.